A selection of T cell receptor beta chains follows, all from one sample in a study of T cells in Graves' hyperthyroidism and ophthalmopathy. TCRdb re-analysed the multiplex PCR reads in MiXCR, keeping a single row per CDR3 protein. The sample yields about 300,000 distinct CDR3 sequences, approximately 18% seen once. The material sequenced was blood. These receptor sequences come from a man aged 45-65 years with Graves' ophthalmopathy. The conserved cysteine and the conserved F or W are not part of the CDR3 here.

TRBV5-1	TRBJ2-5	ASRAGEVETQY
TRBV18	TRBJ2-3	ASSPRLGGRDTQY
TRBV5-8	TRBJ1-5	ASSPYLTGGNQPQH
TRBV4-1	TRBJ2-3	ASSQVGAKTDTQY
TRBV5-6	TRBJ2-7	ASSLGSLYEQY
TRBV27	TRBJ2-3	ASSLGWGRDTQY
TRBV20-1	TRBJ1-6	SARDHGGRGQNSPLH
TRBV7-9	TRBJ2-3	ASSPPGGDTQY
TRBV5-1	TRBJ1-1	ASSLDAKLNTEAF
TRBV3-1	TRBJ2-2	ASSQRTGGDTGELF
TRBV4-1	TRBJ2-7	ASSQLTSGSYEQY
TRBV7-8	TRBJ1-5	ASSQGQGFSQPQH
TRBV4-1	TRBJ1-1	ASSQSPWAGGTEAF
TRBV19	TRBJ1-2	ASADQNGGYGYT
TRBV11-2	TRBJ2-1	ASSRLPDYYNEQF
TRBV6-2/TRBV6-3	TRBJ1-3	ASSYSESGNTIY
TRBV18	TRBJ1-1	SSSRGQGALGATEAF
TRBV18	TRBJ2-1	ASSNSITGKLYNEQF
TRBV12-3/TRBV12-4	TRBJ2-2	ASSSGTSIGELF
TRBV7-2	TRBJ2-2	ASTLGVAGSGELF
TRBV6-2/TRBV6-3	TRBJ2-1	ASSYTSLRPYNEQF
TRBV7-8	TRBJ2-7	ASSSGLRSTGAYEQY
TRBV3-1	TRBJ1-1	ASSPSGQDGTEAF
TRBV7-9	TRBJ2-7	ASSLNTAGRTYEQY
TRBV20-1	TRBJ2-7	SARAPAGGLEQY
TRBV24-1	TRBJ2-3	ATSDLQGALGDTQY
TRBV7-9	TRBJ2-1	ASSSLALNEQF
TRBV4-1	TRBJ2-5	ASSETGVSGETQY
TRBV28	TRBJ2-7	ASSLRIDLKSSYEQY
TRBV11-1	TRBJ2-5	ASRLAGGTQY
TRBV5-1	TRBJ2-1	ASRGAGGVHNEQF
TRBV3-1	TRBJ2-3	ASSQEVTRSDTQY
TRBV20-1	TRBJ2-5	SARARTSGAYQETQY
TRBV6-1	TRBJ2-2	ASSEARYPAGELF
TRBV7-9	TRBJ2-7	ASSSTGTGNSYEQY
TRBV10-3	TRBJ2-5	AISLELAGGGETQY
TRBV6-6	TRBJ2-1	ASSYSPWMSDEQF
TRBV7-3	TRBJ2-7	ASSLTASGGHEQY
TRBV7-2	TRBJ2-6	ASKWVGANVLT
TRBV19	TRBJ1-5	ASSIGFGTGNYRSNQPQH
TRBV9	TRBJ2-1	ASTGRDGYNEQF
TRBV20-1	TRBJ1-1	SASAQRDTEAF
TRBV28	TRBJ2-3	ASRPGRTGSVADTQY
TRBV20-1	TRBJ2-2	SARVRRGTNTGELF
TRBV7-2	TRBJ1-2	ASSRMGASHGYT
TRBV11-2	TRBJ2-2	ASSQTRDVELF
TRBV20-1	TRBJ2-1	SGRSFRPRTNEQF
TRBV11-2	TRBJ2-1	ASSPGQGPYNEQF
TRBV5-1	TRBJ1-3	ASSFAGTGYGNTIY
TRBV28	TRBJ2-7	ASSFEVPPEQY